This T cell receptor (beta chain) was documented in a study of identical twins (dated by TCRdb to about 2016). Background for the entire study: To test whether fetal clonotypes persist, the study used deep sequencing on TCR alpha and beta repertoires from monozygotic twins, unrelated adults of various ages, and cord blood. To rule out contamination, replicate twin experiments were performed at different times with different library preparation protocols.

The CDR3 has 14 amino acids, counting the end cysteine and phenylalanine. The DNA shown is the 42-base CDR3, in frame from base 1. V is pruned by 1 base and J by 6 bases, leaving 2 bases of the junction without a gene match. What the work shows at the level of the full study, not this receptor alone: Out-of-frame TCR alpha sharing in monozygotic twins was systematically underestimated by recombination models, whereas sharing between unrelated individuals was in agreement with the recombination models. Invariant T cells such as MAIT and iNKT could partly confound zero-insertion analyses, though diverse VJ usage argued against this for most clonotypes. Out-of-frame TCR alpha sequences shared between twins showed an excess of low generation-probability sequences compared with coincidental sharing between unrelated individuals. Conclusions relied on cross-sectional statistical analysis, since the same donors could not be followed over many years. Fewer insertions were carried by abundant cord blood beta clonotypes; a weaker similar trend was observed in young adult naive repertoires, while no such trend was observed in memory repertoires. Excess twin sharing in beta out-of-frame sequences was weaker because fewer shared sequences lowered the signal-to-noise ratio.

Receptor amplification or capture employed 5' RACE. The data were produced on an Illumina HiSeq 2000. A universal primer binding site was added through template switching, and the final cDNA carried a unique molecular identifier so that TCR cDNA molecules could be counted accurately. First-strand cDNA for TCR alpha and beta chains was synthesized from specific primers in the conserved constant-segment region. Each cDNA library was double barcoded, with a SMART-Mk sample barcode plus Illumina barcodes, to control for contamination. TruSeq adapter sequences and Illumina sample barcodes were added in two successive PCR steps. The Illumina HiSeq platform was used with custom primers to sequence TCR alpha and beta cDNA libraries. The paper's processing steps were these. Unique molecular identifiers were extracted from raw reads with MiGEC, and CDR3 positions were determined with MiXCR. Recombination models were inferred per individual with the repgenHMM and IGoR tools using an EM algorithm. Shared clonotype analysis was performed with the tcR package in R, normalizing sharing by the product of cloneset sizes. To study raw recombination without the effects of thymic and clonal selection, out-of-frame nonproductive sequences were analyzed. TCRdb passed the public sequencing reads through fastp at Q25 and MiXCR, retaining productive beta sequences. Each entry merges the rows of one CDR3 protein and shows their most common DNA and genes. These V and J calls are TCRdb output, not the study's own analysis. This sample comprises roughly 540,000 distinct CDR3 sequences, 22% of them detected only once. Around 0.91% of the sample lies in the top ten.

This clonotype has only a few counts. The specificity of this receptor is unknown. No base qualities exist here, and no much larger clone lies one base off it. Only healthy Caucasian donors were included. The twin cohort consisted of three pairs of female monozygotic twins, all aged roughly 18 to 30 years. CD4+ and CD8+ T cell populations were isolated with positive isolation kits from Invitrogen. This sample also belongs to another study, concerning T cells expressing NK-cell markers. That second publication adds: In sorted CD3+CD56+NKG2C+, CD3+CD56+NKG2C- and CD3+CD56-NKG2C+ T-cell subsets from several donors, TCR beta-chain repertoires were profiled. Among the eight sequenced donors, seven were HCMV-seropositive and one was HCMV-seronegative. To restrict sorting to alphabetaTCR-expressing T cells, an anti-gammadeltaTCR antibody was added in several experiments. In several donors, the dominant CD3+CD56+NKG2C+ clonotypes were found to rank among the top 10 CD8+ clonotypes and to make up roughly 1.0-7.5% of CD8+ T cells. Those dominant clonotypes were again the most abundant among CD3+CD56-NKG2C+ cells in a handful of donors, at 28.3-60.1%. It remained unclear whether the expanded NKG2C-expressing T cell clones were specific for HCMV antigens. The study sequenced eight donors, all healthy volunteers chosen at random: three men and five women. HCMV serostatus was determined by detecting HCMV-specific IgG in serum with a commercial ELISA kit. MIGEC handled demultiplexing of the reads and grouping by UMI, while MiTCR was used to assemble and quantify clonotypes. To exclude erroneous sequences, only TCR cDNA sequences supported by at least two reads were retained. Downstream repertoire analysis used the tcR package, and clonotypes were matched across fractions by CDR3 nucleotide sequence plus V segment. VDJmatch was used to annotate antigen specificity against VDJdb, with one amino acid substitution in CDR3 allowed.

Source material: CD4+ T cells sorted from blood. The chain is assembled from TRBV12-3 or TRBV12-4 and TRBJ2-2; TRBD2 lines up with 7 middle nucleotides. The TCR comes from a woman between 18 and 29 years old in good health. For the CDR3, the sequence is CASSLGGGAGELFF. Here is the DNA: TGTGCCAGCAGTTTAGGGGGGGGGGCCGGGGAGCTGTTTTTT.